This passage covers 21 T cell receptor beta chains from one sample sequenced in a study of identifying expanded T cells in peripheral blood. TCRdb keeps only in-frame clones here, not all; method: immunoSEQ multiplex PCR. The sample comprises fewer than 85,000 clones, roughly 90% of which are singletons, and approximately 3% rests with the top ten. The sample taken for sequencing was blood. All receptors derive from a person between 18 and 75 years old in good health.

V usage is TRBV5-4 and J usage is TRBJ2-1, with D possibly being TRBD2 (6 bases). CDR1 SGHNT and CDR2 YYREEE come from the germline V gene (reference sequence). There are 18 residues in the CDR3. The V end was cut by 4 bases, the J end by 3 bases, with 23 bases between. The CDR3 protein is CASSPSLASGAYYNEQFF. The CDR3 DNA reads as TGTGCCAGCAGCCCATCACTCGCGTCGGGAGCCTACTACAATGAGCAGTTCTTC.

V gene TRBV10-1 combines with J gene TRBJ2-7; 12 bases are shared with TRBD2. CDR3 length equals 16 residues. With V trimmed by 5 bases and J by 2 bases, 7 bases remained unmatched. The V gene's germline CDR1 is WNHNN and CDR2 SYGVQD (reference sequence). Here the CDR3 reads CASSRGLAGGTYEQYF. CDR3 nucleotides: TGCGCCAGCAGTCGGGGACTAGCGGGCGGAACCTACGAGCAGTACTTC.

The rearrangement joins TRBV5-1 to TRBJ2-1; 8 nucleotides align to TRBD2. Germline V gene data show CDR1 as SGHRS and CDR2 as YFSETQ. After removal of 0 bases from V and 7 bases from J, the junction contained 3 bases not matched to a gene. The CDR3 loop spans 14 amino acids. The CDR3 DNA reads as TGCGCCAGCAGCTTGGTGGGCGGGGGGAATGAGCAGTTCTTC. Translation: CASSLVGGGNEQFF.

The V gene is TRBV5-4, the J gene TRBJ1-1; the D gene is possibly TRBD1 (5 bases). This CDR3 spans 13 amino acids. Trimming took 7 bases from V and 0 from J, leaving 10 bases between them. In germline, CDR1 is SGHNT, CDR2 YYREEE (reference sequence). The chain's CDR3 is CASGADMNTEAFF. CDR3 DNA: TGTGCCAGCGGGGCGGACATGAACACTGAAGCTTTCTTT.

The V call is TRBV4-2, the J call TRBJ2-5; 8 bases agree with TRBD1. The trim removed 3 bases at V and 0 bases at J, leaving 6 bases unmatched. This CDR3 contains 16 residues. The V gene's germline CDR1 is LGHNA and CDR2 YNFKEQ. CDR3 residues: CASSHQRQGYQETQYF. CDR3 DNA sequence: TGTGCCAGCAGCCATCAAAGACAGGGGTACCAAGAGACCCAGTACTTC.

V usage is TRBV5-1 and J usage is TRBJ2-5; D could derive from TRBD1 or TRBD2 (6 bases each). With 3 bases removed from V and 2 bases from J, the gap between germline ends came to 17 bases. CDR1 is SGHRS and CDR2 is YFSETQ in the germline V gene. There are 16 residues in the CDR3. The DNA for the CDR3 is TGCGCCAGCAGCTGGACGCGGGGAAGGGGGCAAGAGACCCAGTACTTC. It yields the protein CASSWTRGRGQETQYF.

This clone was seen only a few times. The V call is TRBV4-1, the J call TRBJ2-1; tentatively, D is TRBD2 (6 bases). This CDR3 is built from 13 residues. V was trimmed by 9 bases and J by 8 bases, leaving 17 bases between them. Germline assignment: CDR1 MGHRA and CDR2 YSYEKL. The CDR3 DNA follows: TGCGCCAGTATGACTAGTCGTTCCGATGAGCAGTTCTTC. Translated, it gives CASMTSRSDEQFF.

J is TRBJ2-6 and V is TRBV10-3; the match to TRBD1 covers 9 bases. CDR3 length: 16 amino acids. The J segment lost 3 bases and the V segment lost 6 bases, leaving 6 bases of the junction unmatched. Germline V gene lookup returns CDR1 ENHRY and CDR2 SYGVKD. The CDR3 region is CAIRPGTGNGANVLTF. CDR3 coding DNA: TGTGCCATCAGACCCGGGACAGGGAATGGGGCCAACGTCCTGACTTTC.

The chain recombines TRBV5-1 with TRBJ2-7; D is perhaps TRBD2 (6 bases). The length of the CDR3 is 15 residues. Germline CDR1 SGHRS, CDR2 YFSETQ. The V gene lost 3 bases and the J gene lost 2 bases, with 15 bases spanning the gap. The CDR3 reads CASSSGTLQPYEQYF. The CDR3 coding sequence is TGCGCCAGCAGCTCCGGGACTCTACAACCCTACGAGCAGTACTTC.

The CDR3 DNA reads TGTGCCAGCTCACTTCAGGATGGCTATGGCTACACCTTC. Protein sequence: CASSLQDGYGYTF. This rearrangement joins TRBV18 to TRBJ1-2, with unresolved D. V shed 4 bases and J shed 4 bases, with 10 bases lying between them. The germline CDR1 and CDR2 sequences are KGHSH and LQKENI. The CDR3 has 13 residues.

The CDR3 is CSVAKFGGGSTDTQYF. Written as DNA, the CDR3 is TGCAGCGTTGCGAAATTTGGGGGGGGTAGCACAGATACGCAGTATTTT. This chain connects TRBV29-1 to TRBJ2-3; 7 bases agree with TRBD2. CDR3 length equals 16 residues. Germline V lookup: CDR1 SQVTM, CDR2 ANQGSEA. J gave up 0 bases and V 4 bases, and 10 bases lay outside the gene matches.

The chain is built from TRBV4-2 and TRBJ2-1, with TRBD1 identical over 11 bases. The CDR3 is made up of 15 amino acids. Trimming removed 1 base from V and 8 bases from J; junction bases left unmatched: 4. Germline CDR1 LGHNA, CDR2 YNFKEQ. The CDR3 bases are TGTGCCAGCAGCCAAGGGACAGGGGGCTGGGATGAGCAGTTCTTC. It is translated as CASSQGTGGWDEQFF.

This clone was recorded once. The CDR3 loop is CASSDTGFPYEQYF. CDR3 DNA: TGTGCCAGCAGTGATACAGGGTTTCCCTACGAGCAGTACTTC. The chain combines TRBV25-1 with TRBJ2-7, with D maybe TRBD1 (6 bases). This CDR3 contains 14 residues. V was shortened by 3 bases and J by 2 bases, with 11 bases between the two germline ends. Germline CDR1 MGHDK, CDR2 SYGVNS.

V and J are TRBV28 and TRBJ2-5, with D perhaps TRBD1 (5 bases). This CDR3 has 14 residues. Germline-derived CDR1 and CDR2 are MDHEN and SYDVKM. The ends were cut back, 7 bases at V and 3 bases at J, with 15 bases in the middle. Here the CDR3 DNA reads TGTGCCAGCACCCAGACTGACAGCAAAGAGACCCAGTACTTC. This encodes CASTQTDSKETQYF.

The DNA of the CDR3 is TGTGCCAGCAGCCTCACTAGCGGGGGGGGCTACAATGAGCAGTTCTTC. Amino acid sequence: CASSLTSGGGYNEQFF. This chain connects TRBV7-2 to TRBJ2-1; 13 nucleotides agree with TRBD2. V gave up 5 bases and J gave up 3 bases; unmatched junction bases: 4. Germline values: CDR1 SGHTA, CDR2 FQGNSA. This CDR3 is 16 amino acids long.

The chain is built from TRBV20-1 and TRBJ2-7; D remains unclear. The V end was cut by 0 bases, the J end by 4 bases, with 4 bases between. The CDR3 totals 11 residues. Germline CDR1 and CDR2: DFQATT and SNEGSKA (reference sequence). CDR3 in amino acids: CSARDAYEQYF. CDR3 nucleotides: TGCAGTGCTAGAGATGCGTACGAGCAGTACTTC.

This clone was observed once. V usage is TRBV7-3 and J usage is TRBJ2-1; 9 bases map to TRBD1. Losses at the gene ends were 4 bases for V and 5 bases for J; bases not matched to a gene: 6. Germline values: CDR1 SGHTA, CDR2 FQGTGA. The CDR3 runs to 15 residues. The chain's CDR3 is CASSSAGQGNNEQFF. The CDR3 DNA follows: TGTGCCAGCAGCTCAGCGGGACAGGGAAACAATGAGCAGTTCTTC.

V gene TRBV20-1 combines with J gene TRBJ2-1; D gene ambiguous. This CDR3 has 11 amino acids. Trimming cost V 2 bases and J 10 bases, with 9 bases left between them. The germline V gene has CDR1 DFQATT and CDR2 SNEGSKA (reference sequence). The DNA for the CDR3 is TGCAGTGCTAGACGATACCTAGAGCAGTTCTTC. This sequence encodes CSARRYLEQFF.

The sample holds one count of this clone. This rearrangement joins TRBV6-1 to TRBJ1-3, with 8 nucleotides matching TRBD1. Germline loops: CDR1 MNHNS, CDR2 SASEGT. Germline trimming cut 4 bases from V and 0 bases from J; bases unmatched to any gene: 8. The CDR3 consists of 17 residues. The CDR3 sequence is CASSGPRTGSSGNTIYF. The CDR3 bases are TGTGCCAGCAGTGGCCCCCGGACAGGGTCCTCTGGAAACACCATATATTTT.

The sample holds one count of this clone. V gene TRBV19 combines with J gene TRBJ2-7; D remains ambiguous. The V end was cut by 4 bases, the J end by 1 base, with 8 bases between. The CDR3 is made up of 13 amino acids. Germline-derived CDR1 and CDR2 are LNHDA and SQIVND (reference sequence). The CDR3: CASSNGVSYEQYF. The DNA for the CDR3 is TGTGCCAGTAGTAACGGAGTGTCCTACGAGCAGTACTTC.

The chain uses TRBV5-1 and TRBJ2-5, with no clear D. Looked up from germline, CDR1 is SGHRS and CDR2 is YFSETQ. This CDR3 has 13 amino acids. V was clipped by 0 bases and J by 6 bases, with 9 bases between them. The chain's CDR3 is CASSLEGGQTQYF. In nucleotides, the CDR3 is TGCGCCAGCAGCTTGGAGGGTGGGCAGACCCAGTACTTC.